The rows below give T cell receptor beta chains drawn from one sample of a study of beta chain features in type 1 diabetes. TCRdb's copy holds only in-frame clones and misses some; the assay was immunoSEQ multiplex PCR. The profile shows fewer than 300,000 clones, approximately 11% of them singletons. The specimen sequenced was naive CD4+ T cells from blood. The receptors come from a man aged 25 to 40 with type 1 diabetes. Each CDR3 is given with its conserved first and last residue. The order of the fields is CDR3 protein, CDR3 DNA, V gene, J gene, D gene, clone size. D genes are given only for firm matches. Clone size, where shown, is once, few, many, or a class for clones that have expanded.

CASSRLFRVEETQYF	TGTGCCAGCTCACGACTCTTTCGGGTAGAAGAGACCCAGTACTTC	TRBV18	TRBJ2-5	NA	few
CASTKGYRPKETQYF	TGTGCCAGCACAAAGGGGTACAGGCCAAAAGAGACCCAGTACTTC	TRBV25-1	TRBJ2-5	NA	few
CASSFSGGREAFF	TGTGCCAGCAGCTTCTCAGGAGGGCGTGAAGCTTTCTTT	TRBV7-2	TRBJ1-1	NA	NA
CASSPPTGFDGYTF	TGTGCCAGCTCACCACCGACAGGGTTTGATGGCTACACCTTC	TRBV18	TRBJ1-2	TRBD1	NA
CASSFSGGLDNEQFF	TGTGCCAGCAGCTTTAGCGGGGGGCTAGACAATGAGCAGTTCTTC	TRBV7-3	TRBJ2-1	TRBD2	NA
CSVEDQPGYGYTF	TGCAGCGTTGAAGATCAGCCAGGCTATGGCTACACCTTC	TRBV29-1	TRBJ1-2	NA	NA
CASTRTGGQPQHF	TGTGCCAGCACCAGGACAGGGGGTCAGCCCCAGCATTTT	TRBV2	TRBJ1-5	TRBD1	NA
CASSHGDRDSYEQYF	TGTGCCAGCAGCCATGGGGACAGGGACTCCTACGAGCAGTACTTC	TRBV4-2	TRBJ2-7	TRBD1	few
CAISGTGVETQYF	TGTGCCATCAGCGGGACAGGGGTGGAGACCCAGTACTTC	TRBV10-3	TRBJ2-5	TRBD1	few
CASSYSRTGINEQFF	TGTGCCAGCAGTTACTCGAGGACAGGGATTAATGAGCAGTTCTTC	TRBV6-5	TRBJ2-1	TRBD1	few
CASSLGSGNQPQHF	TGTGCCAGCAGCCTAGGATCGGGGAATCAGCCCCAGCATTTT	TRBV7-2	TRBJ1-5	NA	NA
CASSLRGGGSSTDTQYF	TGTGCCAGCAGCTTAAGGGGAGGGGGTTCCAGCACAGATACGCAGTATTTT	TRBV11-2	TRBJ2-3	NA	NA
CSVVESGRGGELFF	TGCAGCGTCGTAGAATCAGGGCGAGGCGGGGAGCTGTTTTTT	TRBV29-1	TRBJ2-2	NA	few
CAISTQGVNTEAFF	TGTGCCATCAGTACACAGGGAGTGAACACTGAAGCTTTCTTT	TRBV10-3	TRBJ1-1	NA	few
CASSGTGIYNEQFF	TGTGCCAGCAGTGGGACAGGGATCTACAATGAGCAGTTCTTC	TRBV28	TRBJ2-1	TRBD1	few
CASSRLAGVSNEQFF	TGCGCCAGCAGCCGACTAGCGGGGGTTAGCAATGAGCAGTTCTTC	TRBV4-1	TRBJ2-1	TRBD2	few
CASSLGTDTDTQYF	TGTGCCAGTAGTCTCGGGACAGACACAGATACGCAGTATTTT	TRBV19	TRBJ2-3	TRBD1	few
CASSPGRLETQYF	TGTGCCAGCAGCCCGGGAAGGCTAGAGACCCAGTACTTC	TRBV5-5	TRBJ2-5	NA	NA
CASSHGGQGGNIQYF	TGTGCCAGCAGCCATGGGGGACAGGGCGGGAACATTCAGTACTTC	TRBV7-2	TRBJ2-4	TRBD1	NA
CASSLLGRREQFF	TGTGCCAGCAGCCTACTAGGACGTCGTGAGCAGTTCTTC	TRBV6-5	TRBJ2-1	NA	NA
CASREIGWNTEAFF	TGTGCCAGCCGTGAGATTGGTTGGAACACTGAAGCTTTCTTT	TRBV9	TRBJ1-1	NA	NA
CASSESSRGGSYNEQFF	TGCGCCAGCAGTGAGTCCAGCCGGGGGGGTTCCTACAATGAGCAGTTCTTC	TRBV10-1	TRBJ2-1	TRBD2	NA
CASSPRTDYGYTF	TGTGCCAGCAGTCCCCGGACAGACTATGGCTACACCTTC	TRBV6-5	TRBJ1-2	NA	few
CASSLAINQPQHF	TGTGCCAGCAGCTTAGCTATCAATCAGCCCCAGCATTTT	TRBV7-9	TRBJ1-5	NA	few
CAWSSGNYGYTF	TGTGCCTGGAGTTCCGGGAACTATGGCTACACCTTC	TRBV30	TRBJ1-2	NA	few
CASSVRTGAVTDTQYF	TGCGCCAGCAGCGTTCGTACAGGGGCGGTCACAGATACGCAGTATTTT	TRBV5-1	TRBJ2-3	TRBD1	NA
CASRDPGPGSNEQFF	TGTGCCAGCAGAGATCCTGGGCCAGGGTCGAATGAGCAGTTCTTC	TRBV7-3	TRBJ2-1	NA	few
CASSLQGALGDTQYF	TGTGCCAGCAGCTTACAGGGGGCCCTCGGGGATACGCAGTATTTT	TRBV7-9	TRBJ2-3	TRBD1	NA
CASRDREETQYF	TGTGCCAGCAGAGACAGGGAGGAGACCCAGTACTTC	TRBV2	TRBJ2-5	TRBD1	NA
CASSVQGAGNEQFF	TGTGCCAGCAGCGTGCAGGGGGCGGGAAATGAGCAGTTCTTC	TRBV9	TRBJ2-1	TRBD1	NA